The T cell receptor beta chain under discussion was sequenced for a study of PD-1 blockade in classical Hodgkin lymphoma (dated by TCRdb to the early 2020s). Regarding the study in general: Nivolumab dosing was 3 mg/kg intravenously every 2 weeks, continuing until either disease progression or unacceptable toxicity. To define a peripheral blood immune signature of response to PD-1 blockade in classical Hodgkin lymphoma, the study combined TCR beta sequencing with CyTOF. General conclusions and limits of the study: Baseline TCR diversity was reported as lower in newly diagnosed patients than in healthy donors, and lower still in relapsed/refractory patients. Trial patients achieving complete response had baseline diversity similar to newly diagnosed patients, whereas partial responders and progressors had significantly lower diversity. By C4D1, a significant rise was seen in CD4+ TCR diversity but not in CD8+ TCR diversity (p=0.0027 vs p=0.16), and the rise was most apparent among complete responders (p=0.02). The study covered only a single clinical trial cohort, and the causes of the repertoire differences, possibly disease activity or prior therapy, were still not defined. Lower diversity was observed in patients in whom nivolumab was started less than 1 year after ASCT, and these patients were excluded from later analyses so that confounding by immune reconstitution would be avoided.

The Qiagen DNeasy kit was used to extract genomic DNA from unsorted PBMCs and from the negatively selected CD4+ and CD8+ fractions. Using primers that anneal to V and J segments, immunoSEQ multiplex PCR amplified the TCR beta CDR3 regions. A synthetic immune receptor repertoire was used to minimize amplification bias, and any remaining bias was removed computationally after sequencing. Turning to the authors' computational methods: Custom Python scripts were used to quantify repertoire diversity as the Shannon entropy index. Unsorted, CD4+ and CD8+ repertoires were examined separately, except in combined analyses, for which CD4+ and CD8+ sequences were merged in silico. A clone counted as expanded when the clone's frequency after treatment rose at least 2-fold relative to C1D1, and clones undetected at baseline were given a pseudocount of 0.5. Singleton clones were defined as clones with 0 or 1 copy at C1D1, and non-singleton clones were defined as clones with 2 or more copies. Clones expanded in unsorted samples were labelled as CD4+, CD8+ or unknown by matching protein sequences in sorted samples from the same patient. Wilcoxon tests on paired samples were used to test diversity changes from C1D1 to C4D1. TCRdb limited this immuneACCESS table to in-frame rearrangements with V and J called. A share of clones is missing; checked studies link under half to unresolved V genes, and the rest is unexplained. The DNA gave D and trimming, while V, J and clone size come from that table. The sample table contains tens of thousands of clones; only one count was recorded for roughly nine tenths of them. Around 20% of the sample rests with the top ten.

The time point label, read with the paper, signifies: cycle 1 day 1 (C1D1), immediately before nivolumab initiation. Every trial patient had relapsed following autologous stem cell transplantation, and prior brentuximab vedotin exposure was what differed among cohorts A, B and C. The trial cohort comprised 56 patients with relapsed/refractory classical Hodgkin lymphoma whose best overall responses were complete response, partial response or progressive disease. In the multi-cohort phase II CheckMate 205 trial, trial patients received single-agent nivolumab. Best overall response was determined by an independent review committee according to the 2007 International Working Group response criteria. PBMCs from the trial were collected at three points: immediately before nivolumab initiation (C1D1), and during therapy at cycle 2 day 1 and cycle 4 day 1. Peripheral blood was collected in 8 mL Vacutainer Cell Preparation Tubes, from which PBMCs were isolated by centrifugation and then cryopreserved.

The CDR3 has 15 amino acids, counting the end cysteine and phenylalanine. This entry keeps only the CDR3 DNA: 45 bases, framed from base 1. Looking up the germline V gene yields CDR1 SNHLY and CDR2 FYNNEI. V drops 7 bases and J drops 1 base, leaving 14 bases in between. Worth noting for this clone: Its antigen target is currently unknown. No much larger clone is present one base from it, and per-base qualities are unavailable.

The starting material was peripheral blood mononuclear cells (PBMCs), obtained at baseline. This receptor chain uses TRBV2 and TRBJ2-4; possibly the D gene is TRBD1, per 6 matching bases. The receptor was isolated from a human donor with classical Hodgkin lymphoma. In nucleotides, the sequence is TGTGCCAGCACTGCATGGGGGCTCGCCAAAAACATTCAGTACTTC. Its translation is CASTAWGLAKNIQYF.